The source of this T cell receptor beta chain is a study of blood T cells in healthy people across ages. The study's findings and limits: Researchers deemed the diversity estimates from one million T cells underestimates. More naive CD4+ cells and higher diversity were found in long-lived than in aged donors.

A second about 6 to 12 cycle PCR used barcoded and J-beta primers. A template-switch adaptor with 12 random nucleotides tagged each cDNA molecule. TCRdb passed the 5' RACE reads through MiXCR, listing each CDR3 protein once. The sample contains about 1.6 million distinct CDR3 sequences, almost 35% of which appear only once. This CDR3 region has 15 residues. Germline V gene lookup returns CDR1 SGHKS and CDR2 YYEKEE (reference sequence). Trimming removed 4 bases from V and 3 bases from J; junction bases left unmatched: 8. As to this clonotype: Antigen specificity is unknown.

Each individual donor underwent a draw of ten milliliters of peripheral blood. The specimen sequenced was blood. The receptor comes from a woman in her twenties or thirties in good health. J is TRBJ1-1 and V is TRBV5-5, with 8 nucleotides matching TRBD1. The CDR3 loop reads CASSASDRGYTEAFF. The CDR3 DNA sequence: TGTGCCAGCAGCGCAAGTGACAGGGGCTACACTGAAGCTTTCTTT.